The rows below give T cell receptor beta chains drawn from one sample of a study of T cell responses to AZD1222 COVID-19 vaccine. The protocol was immunoSEQ multiplex PCR, while the TCRdb copy is restricted to in-frame clones and leaves out a portion. Counted here are more than 85,000 clones, about 81% occurring once; the ten biggest clones make up 11% to 15%. The input for sequencing was peripheral blood, taken 28 days after the second AZD1222 dose. These receptors were collected from an adult who received the AZD1222 COVID-19 vaccine. Both conserved end residues are trimmed from each CDR3.

V gene	J gene	CDR3 length	CDR3 protein
TRBV4-1	TRBJ1-1	13	ASSPPGRGEAEAF
TRBV6-5	TRBJ2-7	11	ASTEPGVNEQY
TRBV9	TRBJ1-5	14	ASSTGDRGWNQPQH
TRBV5-6	TRBJ1-6	13	ASSLHGGYNSPLH
TRBV18	TRBJ1-2	13	ASSPWDTPAYGYT
TRBV5-1	TRBJ1-2	12	ASSLYPAGNGYT
TRBV10-3	TRBJ2-5	9	AISQGETQY
TRBV5-6	TRBJ1-2	14	ASSLEGRKTNYGYT
TRBV4-2	TRBJ2-7	11	ASSLGDTYEQY
TRBV11-2	TRBJ2-2	13	ASSVTLAGAGELF
TRBV7-9	TRBJ2-3	14	ASSFLIGGETDTQY
TRBV5-4	TRBJ2-1	13	ASTMFAGGNNEQF
TRBV18	TRBJ2-1	13	ASSQLGHQRGEQF
TRBV5-6	TRBJ1-4	12	ASSLPVRGEKLF
TRBV5-1	TRBJ2-1	13	ASSEQNLAGGDQF
TRBV6-1	TRBJ1-1	15	ASSAALAVTALREAF
TRBV7-2	TRBJ2-1	13	ASSEGWGSYNEQF
TRBV2	TRBJ1-2	10	ASIGTASGYT
TRBV28	TRBJ2-7	13	ASSSGTGASYEQY
TRBV5-1	TRBJ1-2	10	ASSQGSEGYT
TRBV20-1	TRBJ1-4	9	SASRLTWLF
TRBV4-1	TRBJ2-5	15	ASSVPRLAGAGETQY
TRBV27	TRBJ1-4	13	ASKRRTATNEKLF
TRBV30	TRBJ1-2	11	AWSHGRSYGYT
TRBV2	TRBJ2-2	13	ASREERYPSGELF
TRBV24-1	TRBJ1-4	13	ATSDVRGANEKLF
TRBV6-6	TRBJ1-5	13	ATKGQGRVNQPQH
TRBV15	TRBJ1-5	14	ATSRGLGGADQPQH
TRBV7-2	TRBJ2-1	13	ASSSGTSSYNEQF
TRBV10-3	TRBJ2-1	13	AIREASSSYNEQF
TRBV4-3	TRBJ2-1	11	ASSQDWVNEQF
TRBV5-4	TRBJ1-1	13	ASTSPSGKNTEAF
TRBV9	TRBJ1-2	13	ASSVGQGQNYGYT
TRBV30	TRBJ1-5	10	AWDSSYQPQH
TRBV6-4	TRBJ2-1	14	ASSDWGQGRQNEQF
TRBV9	TRBJ1-2	13	ASSKGVGSNYGYT
TRBV11-2	TRBJ2-1	13	ASSLPLAVGNEQF
TRBV12-3/TRBV12-4	TRBJ1-1	10	ASSRQGNEAF
TRBV24-1	TRBJ2-2	13	ATSDPGPNTGELF
TRBV3-1/TRBV3-2	TRBJ2-7	11	ASSDRSLYEQY
TRBV15	TRBJ2-7	13	ATSRDGGPSYEQY
TRBV13	TRBJ2-4	12	ASSLAGRKNIQY
TRBV11-1	TRBJ2-7	11	ASSFGGSYEQY
TRBV19	TRBJ2-7	11	ASSMGAAYEQY
TRBV5-4	TRBJ2-7	12	ASSTLQGSYEQY
TRBV5-5	TRBJ1-1	10	ASSIDRGEAF
TRBV11-3	TRBJ2-2	10	ASSAGLWELF
TRBV7-6	TRBJ2-1	13	ASTTSRSSYNEQF
TRBV6-5	TRBJ1-1	14	ASSYVLGRGDTEAF
TRBV11-2	TRBJ1-2	12	ASSLAPWGGGYT
TRBV7-2	TRBJ1-1	14	ASSLLTGGGYTEAF
TRBV5-1	TRBJ1-1	13	ASSIKQGLNTEAF
TRBV18	TRBJ1-2	13	ASSPALGPNYGYT
TRBV18	TRBJ2-7	12	ASSPETLSYEQY